This TCR beta chain was sequenced in a study of identical twins. TCRdb re-called the 5' RACE reads through MiXCR, storing one row per CDR3 protein. The sample has roughly 290,000 distinct CDR3 sequences, roughly 8.6% seen once. General study results and limits: There were fewer insertions in abundant cord blood beta clonotypes, but memory repertoires showed no such pattern.

The CDR3 loop spans 19 amino acids. Unmatched junction bases numbered 11, after V lost 0 bases and J lost 2 bases. Germline lookup yields CDR1 MGHRA and CDR2 YSYEKL. There are many counts of this clonotype. Its cognate antigen is unknown. This sample also appeared in a second study, on yellow fever vaccine responses in identical twins.

The chain couples TRBV4-1 to TRBJ2-2; TRBD1 matches 8 bases. This TCR was sampled from a woman younger than 30 in good health. Sequences were obtained from memory (CD45RO+) T cells sorted from blood. CDR3 DNA: TGCGCCAGCAGCCAAGAGGGCTCGGACAGGGTTTTCAACACCGGGGAGCTGTTTTTT. Translated, it gives CASSQEGSDRVFNTGELFF.